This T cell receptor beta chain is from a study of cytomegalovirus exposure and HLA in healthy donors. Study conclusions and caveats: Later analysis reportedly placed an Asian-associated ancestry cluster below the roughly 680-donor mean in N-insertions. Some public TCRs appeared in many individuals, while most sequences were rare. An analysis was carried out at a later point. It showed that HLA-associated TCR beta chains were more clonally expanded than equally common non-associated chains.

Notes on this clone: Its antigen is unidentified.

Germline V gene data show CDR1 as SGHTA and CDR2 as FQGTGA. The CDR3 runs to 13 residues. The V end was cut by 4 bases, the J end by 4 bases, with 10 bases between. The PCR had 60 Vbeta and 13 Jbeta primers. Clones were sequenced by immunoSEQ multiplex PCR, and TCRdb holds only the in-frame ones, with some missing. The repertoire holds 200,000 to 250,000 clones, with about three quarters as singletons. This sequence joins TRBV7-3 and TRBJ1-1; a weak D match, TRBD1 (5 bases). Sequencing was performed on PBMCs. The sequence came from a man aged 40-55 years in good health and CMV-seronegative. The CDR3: CASSSMGGTEAFF. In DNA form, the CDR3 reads TGTGCCAGCAGCTCAATGGGGGGCACTGAAGCTTTCTTT.